Reported below is one T cell receptor beta chain. Its antigen is currently unknown. Produced via immunoSEQ multiplex PCR; TCRdb's table is partial and in-frame only. In the table there are 90,000 to 120,000 clones, 70% to 90% of which are singletons. This record comes from a study of T cell responses to AZD1222 COVID-19 vaccine. Study-level findings and limits: Repertoires in all cases were sampled only once the peak T cell response had passed.

The V and J ends lost 6 bases and 5 bases, in that order; junction bases with no gene match: 7. The CDR3 is 14 residues long. Germline CDR1 is SNHLY and CDR2 is FYNNEI. The V call is TRBV2, the J call TRBJ1-1; 9 bases map to TRBD1. Sequencing used peripheral blood, obtained 28 days after the second AZD1222 dose. The TCR was taken from an adult who received the AZD1222 COVID-19 vaccine. The CDR3 region has the DNA TGTGCCAGCAGAAGACAGGGGGTAAAGACTGAAGCTTTCTTT. Translating gives CASRRQGVKTEAFF.